Included here is one T cell receptor (beta chain) sequence, with context. Clones were sequenced by immunoSEQ multiplex PCR, and TCRdb holds only the in-frame ones, with some missing. The sample holds tens of thousands of clones, 95% to 98% seen once. This sample is drawn from a study of technical replicates of blood from a handful of donors. This TCR came from a human donor in good health. Sequencing used T cells isolated from PBMCs.

CDR3 amino acids: CASSALSYNQETQYF. For the CDR3, the DNA is TGTGCCAGCAGCGCGCTGTCATACAACCAAGAGACCCAGTACTTC. The chain carries TRBV9 and TRBJ2-5, with D unresolved. CDR1 SGDLS and CDR2 YYNGEE come from the germline V gene. V shed 3 bases and J shed 0 bases, with 12 bases lying between them. CDR3 length: 15 amino acids.